One and the same sample provided the 14 T cell receptor beta chains below, sequenced in a study of T cell responses to AZD1222 COVID-19 vaccine (dated by TCRdb to the early 2020s). The sample's time point label, in plain terms: baseline before first vaccination. Library generation was performed with the immunoSEQ multiplex PCR assay. The table was pulled from immuneACCESS by TCRdb, which kept in-frame rearrangements only. Such tables lose some clones; where checked, under half of the loss comes from unresolved V genes, and the rest has no known cause. Here the sample has fewer than 35,000 clones; roughly nine tenths occur a single time. The ten biggest clones cover 45% to 55% of the sample. The sequencing used peripheral blood, collected on day 0 of AZD1222 vaccination. These receptors were collected from an adult in good health.

This clone was seen only once. V usage is TRBV6-2 or TRBV6-3 and J usage is TRBJ2-7; D perhaps matches TRBD2 (6 bases). CDR1 is MNHEY and CDR2 is SVGEGT in the germline V gene. V was pared by 6 bases and J by 7 bases, with 22 bases between. CDR3 length: 15 amino acids. CDR3 sequence reads: CASSPTGTPVEEQYF. CDR3 DNA: TGTGCCAGCAGCCCTACCGGGACTCCTGTGGAAGAGCAGTACTTC.

This clone was picked up a small number of times. The rearrangement joins TRBV5-1 to TRBJ2-1; D unclear. The length of the CDR3 is 14 residues. Germline CDR1 is SGHRS and CDR2 is YFSETQ. V was pared by 0 bases and J by 5 bases, with 9 bases between. CDR3 nucleotides: TGCGCCAGCAGCTTGGTTGACCTAAACAATGAGCAGTTCTTC. Translated: CASSLVDLNNEQFF.

A note on this clone: The junction departs from the called germline gene at one end, perhaps through a read error. The chain recombines TRBV5-4 with TRBJ2-6; D is possibly TRBD1 (6 bases). The germline CDR1 and CDR2 sequences are SGHNT and YYREEE (reference sequence). The CDR3 covers 15 residues. CDR3 region: CASRGGDSGANVLTF. The DNA for the CDR3 is TGTGCGAGCAGGGGTGGGGACTCTGGGGCCAACGTCCTGACTTTC.

This rearrangement joins TRBV29-1 to TRBJ2-2, with D perhaps TRBD1 (6 bases). In germline, CDR1 is SQVTM, CDR2 ANQGSEA. V gave up 5 bases and J gave up 1 base, with 8 bases separating them. CDR3 length: 13 residues. The CDR3 region is CSVRQVNTGELFF. In nucleotides, the CDR3 is TGCAGCGTTCGACAGGTGAACACCGGGGAGCTGTTTTTT.

The chain employs TRBV6-2 or TRBV6-3 and TRBJ1-5; weak D call: TRBD1 (6 bases). Trimming shortened V by 5 bases and J by 7 bases, and 15 bases separated the two germline ends. Germline V gene data show CDR1 as MNHEY and CDR2 as SVGEGT. The CDR3 is 14 residues long. This chain's CDR3 is CASSLTGIWQPQHF. The CDR3 nucleotides are TGTGCCAGCAGTCTTACAGGGATATGGCAGCCCCAGCATTTT.

The chain couples TRBV28 to TRBJ1-6; weak D call: TRBD1 (6 bases). Per the germline V gene, CDR1 is MDHEN and CDR2 is SYDVKM. The V end lost 7 bases, the J end lost 12 bases, and 13 bases lay between the germline ends. The CDR3 has 12 amino acids. CDR3 DNA sequence: TGTGCCAGCACGCGACAGGCGAGACCCCTCCACTTT. Its translation is CASTRQARPLHF.

The genes are TRBV6-5 and TRBJ1-4; D not certain. CDR3 length: 15 residues. Trimming left V 6 bases short and J 0 bases short, with 11 bases between. Germline CDR1 and CDR2: MNHEY and SVGAGI. The CDR3 protein is CASSPRVTTNEKLFF. In DNA, the CDR3 is TGTGCCAGCAGCCCCCGGGTAACAACTAATGAAAAACTGTTTTTT.

The rearrangement links TRBV18 to TRBJ1-5, with no clear D. Germline lookup yields CDR1 KGHSH and CDR2 LQKENI. V was shortened by 2 bases and J by 8 bases, with 13 bases between the two germline ends. This CDR3 is 14 amino acids long. The CDR3 spells CASSPSREKEPQHF. DNA of the CDR3: TGTGCCAGCTCACCATCTAGGGAAAAGGAGCCCCAGCATTTT.

The V and J genes are TRBV2 and TRBJ2-1; 10 bases line up with TRBD2. This CDR3 is 14 amino acids long. V gave up 6 bases and J gave up 7 bases; unmatched junction bases: 6. Germline assignment: CDR1 SNHLY and CDR2 FYNNEI. The CDR3 nucleotides are TGTGCCAGCAGCCTAGCGGGGGCCTCAAATGAGCAGTTCTTC. It specifies CASSLAGASNEQFF.

The chain has TRBV7-2 and TRBJ2-2; no firm D call. The CDR3 has 14 residues. Germline V CDR1 and CDR2: SGHTA, FQGNSA. The V gene lost 2 bases and the J gene lost 6 bases, with 10 bases spanning the gap. The CDR3 here is CASSLWSSAGELFF. The CDR3 region has the DNA TGTGCCAGCAGCTTATGGTCGAGTGCCGGGGAGCTGTTTTTT.

The chain employs TRBV4-3 and TRBJ1-6; possibly TRBD1 for D (6 bases). This CDR3 has 15 amino acids. Looked up from germline, CDR1 is LGHNA and CDR2 is YSLEER. V lost 3 bases and J lost 6, with 12 bases in between. Written as DNA, the CDR3 is TGCGCCAGCAGCCAGGAACAGGGTTCTAATTCACCCCTCCACTTT. As protein: CASSQEQGSNSPLHF.

This clone was counted only a few times. V gene TRBV30 combines with J gene TRBJ1-5; the D gene is possibly TRBD1 (5 bases). V lost 1 base, J lost 4 bases, and 8 bases lay in between. Per germline, CDR1 GTSNPN and CDR2 SVGIG (reference sequence). The CDR3 runs to 13 residues. The CDR3 region has the DNA TGTGCCTGGAGTGCCGGGGGGAATCAGCCCCAGCATTTT. Its translation is CAWSAGGNQPQHF.

The chain employs TRBV6-2 or TRBV6-3 and TRBJ1-2, with TRBD1 matching over 7 bases. Per germline, CDR1 MNHEY and CDR2 SVGEGT. This CDR3 has 11 residues. Trimming cost V 6 bases and J 7 bases; bases outside gene matches: 2. CDR3 protein: CASSDRVGYTF. CDR3 in DNA: TGTGCCAGCAGCGACAGGGTTGGCTACACCTTC.

The rearrangement joins TRBV2 to TRBJ2-1; no definite D call. Trimming pared 3 bases from V and 0 bases from J, leaving 6 bases between. The germline V gene has CDR1 SNHLY and CDR2 FYNNEI. The CDR3 spans 14 residues. As DNA, the CDR3 is TGTGCCAGCAGTGAGCGTCTCTCCTACAATGAGCAGTTCTTC. It encodes CASSERLSYNEQFF.